These 23 T cell receptor beta chains originate from one sample sequenced in a study of control samples from healthy donors and cancer patients. Sequenced by immunoSEQ multiplex PCR; TCRdb stores in-frame clones only, minus some. The data contain about 58,000 clones, 90% of them singletons. Sample: PBMCs. Receptor source: a man aged 60 to 69 with colorectal cancer.

The chain links TRBV6-5 to TRBJ2-2, with 7 bases that match TRBD1. Germline V gene sequence: CDR1 MNHEY, CDR2 SVGAGI. This CDR3 spans 15 amino acids. The V segment lost 6 bases and the J segment 2 bases; nucleotides outside the gene matches: 6. CDR3 amino acids: CASRRGRSNTGELFF. The CDR3 DNA follows: TGTGCCAGCAGGAGGGGGCGGAGTAACACCGGGGAGCTGTTTTTT.

This clone was found once. The gene calls are TRBV6-5 and TRBJ2-3, with D possibly called TRBD1 or TRBD2 (6 bases each). Trimming took off 7 bases at V and 5 bases at J, with 19 bases between the two ends. The CDR3 totals 15 residues. The germline V gene has CDR1 MNHEY and CDR2 SVGAGI. Here the CDR3 DNA reads TGTGCCAGCACCCTAAGGGGGGCGAGGGTAGATACGCAGTATTTT. Amino acids: CASTLRGARVDTQYF.

V and J are TRBV9 and TRBJ1-4; D gene unclear. The CDR3 contains 14 residues. Germline-derived CDR1 and CDR2 are SGDLS and YYNGEE. V lost 4 bases and J 5 bases, leaving 12 bases between the germline ends. CDR3 protein: CASSTRTDNEKLFF. The CDR3 DNA reads TGTGCCAGCAGCACTCGGACGGACAATGAAAAACTGTTTTTT.

The chain recombines TRBV6-5 with TRBJ2-1; TRBD2 agrees at 8 bases. This CDR3 region has 15 residues. The germline V gene encodes CDR1 MNHEY and CDR2 SVGAGI. With 5 bases clipped from V and 1 base from J, the junction kept 4 bases outside the gene matches. CDR3 coding DNA: TGTGCCAGCAGTATGAGCGGGGGTTCCTACAATGAGCAGTTCTTC. Protein product: CASSMSGGSYNEQFF.

The V call is TRBV10-3, the J call TRBJ2-7; D possibly corresponds to TRBD1 (6 bases). This CDR3 comprises 14 residues. Between the trimmed V and J ends, which lost 6 bases and 2 bases, there was a span of 14 bases. The V gene's germline CDR1 is ENHRY and CDR2 SYGVKD. DNA for the CDR3: TGTGCCATCAGCTCCGGGACAAACACCTACGAGCAGTACTTC. This translates into CAISSGTNTYEQYF.

This chain joins TRBV6-5 and TRBJ1-6; D is perhaps TRBD1 (5 bases). CDR1 is MNHEY and CDR2 is SVGAGI in the germline V gene. This CDR3 contains 15 residues. Trimming cost V 7 bases and J 6 bases, with 16 bases left between them. CDR3 amino acids: CASTLLDTLNSPLHF. As DNA, the CDR3 is TGTGCCAGCACCCTACTGGACACACTTAATTCACCCCTCCACTTT.

The sample holds a few counts of this clone. The rearrangement joins TRBV9 to TRBJ2-1, with D possibly being TRBD2 (6 bases). CDR1 is SGDLS, CDR2 YYNGEE, per germline. V dropped 3 bases and J dropped 3 bases, with 19 bases sitting between them. The CDR3 loop spans 17 amino acids. CDR3 in amino acids: CASSGYFGGEIYNEQFF. In DNA, the CDR3 is TGTGCCAGCAGCGGATATTTCGGCGGGGAGATCTACAATGAGCAGTTCTTC.

The J gene is TRBJ2-2, the V gene TRBV28, with 10 nucleotides matching TRBD1. Germline V CDR1 and CDR2: MDHEN, SYDVKM. This CDR3 region has 15 residues. Unmatched junction bases numbered 10, after V lost 8 bases and J lost 7 bases. The CDR3 spells CASARDRGNVGELFF. The CDR3 nucleotides are TGTGCCAGCGCTCGGGACAGGGGAAACGTCGGGGAGCTGTTTTTT.

The chain links TRBV5-5 to TRBJ2-1; TRBD2 aligns across 11 bases. In germline, CDR1 is SGHKS, CDR2 YYEKEE (reference sequence). This CDR3 has 14 amino acids. Losses at the gene ends were 7 bases for V and 7 bases for J; bases not matched to a gene: 7. The CDR3 region is CASYRLAGGNEQFF. CDR3 DNA: TGTGCCAGCTATAGGCTAGCGGGGGGTAATGAGCAGTTCTTC.

The chain carries TRBV2 and TRBJ2-3, with unresolved D. V lost 7 bases and J lost 0, with 8 bases in between. The CDR3 loop spans 13 amino acids. Germline values: CDR1 SNHLY, CDR2 FYNNEI. CDR3: CASNGPSTDTQYF. DNA of the CDR3: TGTGCCAGCAACGGGCCAAGCACAGATACGCAGTATTTT.

This rearrangement joins TRBV7-9 to TRBJ1-2; a weak D match, TRBD1 (6 bases). The CDR3 extends over 12 amino acids. Germline lookup yields CDR1 SEHNR and CDR2 FQNEAQ (reference sequence). The V end was cut by 5 bases, the J end by 4 bases, with 8 bases between. CDR3 in amino acids: CASSNRAYGYTF. CDR3 bases: TGTGCCAGCAGCAACAGGGCCTATGGCTACACCTTC.

This clone was recorded only once. The genes are TRBV6-5 and TRBJ2-7, with 9 bases lining up with TRBD2. Per germline, CDR1 MNHEY and CDR2 SVGAGI. The length of the CDR3 is 15 residues. V gave up 9 bases and J gave up 4 bases; unmatched junction bases: 13. This CDR3 is CASTTYSGGIYEQYF. The CDR3, as DNA: TGTGCCAGTACTACCTATAGCGGGGGTATTTACGAGCAGTACTTC.

The chain employs TRBV12-5 and TRBJ1-1; D is perhaps TRBD1 (6 bases). The germline gives CDR1 LGHNT, CDR2 FRNRAP. The CDR3 contains 13 residues. Deletions cut 0 bases from V and 8 bases from J, with 10 bases between. The CDR3 DNA is TGTGCTAGTGGTTTGGTACGAGGGGGAGAAGCTTTCTTT. Amino acids: CASGLVRGGEAFF. Full variable domain (remainder filled in from reference TRBV12-5 and TRBJ1-1): DARVTQTPRHKVTEMGQEVTMRCQPILGHNTVFWYRQTMMQGLELLAYFRNRAPLDDSGMPKDRFSAEMPDATLATLKIQPSEPRDSAVYFCASGLVRGGEAFFGQGTRLTVV.

This CDR3 reads CAISAILSGAGGDTQYF. CDR3 sequence (DNA): TGTGCCATCAGTGCGATCCTTAGCGGGGCCGGGGGAGATACGCAGTATTTT. This chain uses TRBV10-3 with TRBJ2-3; 8 bases align to TRBD2. The V gene's germline CDR1 is ENHRY and CDR2 SYGVKD. CDR3 length: 17 amino acids. The junction had 14 bases not matched to a gene; V was cut back by 4 bases and J by 5 bases.

The chain couples TRBV20-1 to TRBJ2-1, with TRBD2 as a possible D gene (5 bases). There are 10 residues in the CDR3. V was cut by 6 bases and J by 7 bases, with 7 bases left in between. Germline V gene sequence: CDR1 DFQATT, CDR2 SNEGSKA (reference sequence). In DNA form, the CDR3 reads TGCAGTGCCGGGGTAAATGAGCAGTTCTTC. Encoded protein: CSAGVNEQFF.

The genes are TRBV3-1 (or the pseudogene TRBV3-2) and TRBJ2-5; no firm D call. From germline, CDR1 is LGHDT and CDR2 YNNKEL (reference sequence). This CDR3 contains 13 residues. The V end was cut by 4 bases, the J end by 4 bases, with 10 bases between. For the CDR3, the DNA is TGTGCCAGCAGCCGGTCCAAAATAGAGACCCAGTACTTC. This sequence encodes CASSRSKIETQYF.

This clone was counted once. The chain's CDR3 is CASSLVVGPNEKLFF. DNA for the CDR3: TGCGCCAGCAGCTTGGTCGTCGGGCCTAATGAAAAACTGTTTTTT. This chain connects TRBV5-1 to TRBJ1-4; no firm D call. The V gene's germline CDR1 is SGHRS and CDR2 YFSETQ. The CDR3 runs 15 residues. V was trimmed by 0 bases and J by 3 bases, leaving 9 bases between them.

The chain links TRBV27 to TRBJ2-3, with 11 bases that match TRBD2. Germline V gives CDR1 MNHEY, CDR2 SMNVEV (reference sequence). After removal of 2 bases from V and 2 bases from J, the junction contained 3 bases not matched to a gene. The CDR3 contains 16 residues. CDR3 sequence reads: CASSLGTSGITDTQYF. The DNA for the CDR3 is TGTGCCAGCAGTTTAGGGACTAGCGGAATCACAGATACGCAGTATTTT.

V and J are TRBV4-1 and TRBJ1-3; TRBD1 agrees at 7 bases. In germline, CDR1 is MGHRA, CDR2 YSYEKL. The CDR3 totals 17 residues. Germline trimming cut 0 bases from V and 0 bases from J; bases unmatched to any gene: 5. CDR3 in amino acids: CASSQEGRGASGNTIYF. The DNA of the CDR3 is TGCGCCAGCAGCCAAGAAGGCAGGGGGGCCTCTGGAAACACCATATATTTT.

The chain's CDR3 is CASTLTGVNTEAFF. As DNA, the CDR3 is TGTGCCAGCACCCTCACGGGAGTGAACACTGAAGCTTTCTTT. The V and J genes are TRBV5-5 and TRBJ1-1; no firm D call. V shed 6 bases and J shed 0 bases, with 12 bases lying between them. CDR3 length: 14 amino acids. Per germline, CDR1 SGHKS and CDR2 YYEKEE (reference sequence).

V and J are TRBV27 and TRBJ2-2, with TRBD2 matching 9 bases. This CDR3 region has 20 residues. J gave up 3 bases and V 3 bases, and 17 bases lay outside the gene matches. The V gene's germline CDR1 is MNHEY and CDR2 SMNVEV (reference sequence). The CDR3 reads CASSFRAVGMAGGYTGELFF. The CDR3 bases are TGTGCCAGCAGTTTTCGAGCGGTGGGGATGGCGGGGGGGTACACCGGGGAGCTGTTTTTT.

The chain has TRBV5-6 and TRBJ2-7; D tentatively reads TRBD1 or TRBD2 (5 bases each). The CDR3 covers 14 residues. Trimming stripped 1 base from V and 3 bases from J, with 11 bases between. Germline assignment: CDR1 SGHDT and CDR2 YYEEEE. CDR3 amino acids: CASSLPGTLYEQYF. The CDR3 coding sequence is TGTGCCAGCAGCTTGCCCGGGACCCTCTACGAGCAGTACTTC.

The chain employs TRBV4-1 and TRBJ2-1; 14 bases line up with TRBD2. The germline gives CDR1 MGHRA, CDR2 YSYEKL. V lost 1 base to trimming and J lost 10 bases; unmatched junction nucleotides: 3. The CDR3 totals 15 residues. The chain's CDR3 is CASSQGTSGGREQFF. The DNA for the CDR3 is TGCGCCAGCAGCCAAGGGACTAGCGGGGGGCGGGAGCAGTTCTTC.